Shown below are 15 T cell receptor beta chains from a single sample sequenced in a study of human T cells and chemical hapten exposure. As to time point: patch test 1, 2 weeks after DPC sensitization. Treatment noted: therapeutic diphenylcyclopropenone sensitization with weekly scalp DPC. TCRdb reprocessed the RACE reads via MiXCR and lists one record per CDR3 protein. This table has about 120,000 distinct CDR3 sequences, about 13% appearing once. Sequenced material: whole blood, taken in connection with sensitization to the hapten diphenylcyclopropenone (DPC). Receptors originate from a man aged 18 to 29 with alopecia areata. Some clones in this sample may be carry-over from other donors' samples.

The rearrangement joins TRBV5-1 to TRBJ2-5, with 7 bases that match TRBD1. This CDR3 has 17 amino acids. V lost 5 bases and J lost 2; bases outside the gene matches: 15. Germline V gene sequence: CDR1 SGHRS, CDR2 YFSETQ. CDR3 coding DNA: TGCGCCAGCAGTCAACTACAGGGGCCCCAGAAGCAAGAGACCCAGTACTTC. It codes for CASSQLQGPQKQETQYF.

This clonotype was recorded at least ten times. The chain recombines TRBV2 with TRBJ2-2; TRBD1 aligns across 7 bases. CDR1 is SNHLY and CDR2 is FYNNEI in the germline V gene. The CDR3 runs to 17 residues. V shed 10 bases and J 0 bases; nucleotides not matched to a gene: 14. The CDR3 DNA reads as TGTGCCACTCGACAGGGATGGAATCTCGCGAACACCGGGGAGCTGTTTTTT. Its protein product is CATRQGWNLANTGELFF.

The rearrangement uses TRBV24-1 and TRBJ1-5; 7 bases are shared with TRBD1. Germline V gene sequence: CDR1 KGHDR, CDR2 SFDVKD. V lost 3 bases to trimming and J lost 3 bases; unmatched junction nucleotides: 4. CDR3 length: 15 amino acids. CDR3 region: CATSDPGTDNQPQHF. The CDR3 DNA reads TGTGCCACCAGTGATCCCGGGACAGACAATCAGCCCCAGCATTTT.

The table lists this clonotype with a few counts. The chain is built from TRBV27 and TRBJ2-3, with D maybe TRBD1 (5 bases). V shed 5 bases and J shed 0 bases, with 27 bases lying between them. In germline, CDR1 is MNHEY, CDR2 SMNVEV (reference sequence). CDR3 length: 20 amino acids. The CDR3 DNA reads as TGTGCCAGCAGTCCCCGGACATCCACTCTTACAGCCTATAGCACAGATACGCAGTATTTT. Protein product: CASSPRTSTLTAYSTDTQYF.

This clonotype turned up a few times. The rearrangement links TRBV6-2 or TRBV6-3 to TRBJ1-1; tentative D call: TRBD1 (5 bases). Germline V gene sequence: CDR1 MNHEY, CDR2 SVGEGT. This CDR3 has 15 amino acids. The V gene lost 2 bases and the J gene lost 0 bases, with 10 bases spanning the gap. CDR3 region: CASSYDRQMNTEAFF. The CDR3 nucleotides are TGTGCCAGCAGTTACGACAGACAAATGAACACTGAAGCTTTCTTT.

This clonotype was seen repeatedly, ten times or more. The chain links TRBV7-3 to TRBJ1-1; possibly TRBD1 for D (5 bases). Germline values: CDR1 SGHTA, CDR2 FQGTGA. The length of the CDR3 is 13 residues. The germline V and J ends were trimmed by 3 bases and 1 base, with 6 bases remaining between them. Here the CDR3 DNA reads TGTGCCAGCAGCTTTCAGGGGAACACTGAAGCTTTCTTT. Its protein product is CASSFQGNTEAFF.

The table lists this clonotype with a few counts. CDR3 sequence (DNA): TGTGCCAGCAGTTACACAGCGGGGTCTAGCACAGATACGCAGTATTTT. This translates into CASSYTAGSSTDTQYF. This sequence joins TRBV6-5 and TRBJ2-3; 7 positions agree with TRBD2. This CDR3 has 16 residues. J gave up 0 bases and V 2 bases, and 5 bases lay outside the gene matches. Germline values: CDR1 MNHEY, CDR2 SVGAGI.

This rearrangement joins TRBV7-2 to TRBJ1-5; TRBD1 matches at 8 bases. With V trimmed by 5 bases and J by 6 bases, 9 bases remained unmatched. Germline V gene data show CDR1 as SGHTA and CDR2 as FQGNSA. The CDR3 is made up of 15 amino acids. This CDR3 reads CASSRTSGGSQPQHF. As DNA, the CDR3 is TGTGCCAGCAGCCGAACATCAGGGGGCAGTCAGCCCCAGCATTTT.

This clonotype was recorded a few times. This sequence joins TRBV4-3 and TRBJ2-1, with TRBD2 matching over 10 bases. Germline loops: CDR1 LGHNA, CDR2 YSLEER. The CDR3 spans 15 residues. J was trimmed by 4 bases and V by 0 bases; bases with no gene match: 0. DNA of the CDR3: TGCGCCAGCAGCCAAGATAGCGGGGGGTACAATGAGCAGTTCTTC. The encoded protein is CASSQDSGGYNEQFF.

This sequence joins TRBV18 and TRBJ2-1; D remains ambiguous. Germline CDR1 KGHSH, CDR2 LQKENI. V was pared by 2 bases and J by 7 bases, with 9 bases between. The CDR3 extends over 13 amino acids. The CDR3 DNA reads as TGTGCCAGCTCACCAGGGTTTGGAAATGAGCAGTTCTTC. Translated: CASSPGFGNEQFF.

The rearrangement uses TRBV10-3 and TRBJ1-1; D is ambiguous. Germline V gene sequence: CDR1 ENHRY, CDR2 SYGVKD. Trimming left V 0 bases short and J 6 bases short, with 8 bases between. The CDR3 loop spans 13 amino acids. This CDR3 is CAISESMEPEAFF. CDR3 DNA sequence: TGTGCCATCAGTGAGTCAATGGAGCCTGAAGCTTTCTTT.

The CDR3 DNA follows: TGTGCCAGCAGACCCATGGAGGGTTACGAGCAGTACTTC. This codes for CASRPMEGYEQYF. The gene calls are TRBV28 and TRBJ2-7, with a weak D call TRBD2 (6 bases). The CDR3 runs 13 residues. In germline, CDR1 is MDHEN, CDR2 SYDVKM. V lost 6 bases and J 4 bases, leaving 13 bases between the germline ends.

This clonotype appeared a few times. CDR3 protein: CASSSLTSGVSYEQYF. CDR3 sequence (DNA): TGCGCCAGCAGCTCCCTGACTAGCGGGGTCTCCTACGAGCAGTACTTC. This chain connects TRBV5-1 to TRBJ2-7; 11 nucleotides agree with TRBD2. Germline values: CDR1 SGHRS, CDR2 YFSETQ. The CDR3 sequence is 16 residues long. V trimming: 3 bases; J trimming: 0 bases; junction bases outside the gene matches: 5.

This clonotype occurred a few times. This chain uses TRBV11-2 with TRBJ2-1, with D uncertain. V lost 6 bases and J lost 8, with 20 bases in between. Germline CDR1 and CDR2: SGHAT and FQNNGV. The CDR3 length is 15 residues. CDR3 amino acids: CASRRSFTVGDEQFF. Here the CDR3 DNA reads TGTGCCAGCAGGCGATCTTTCACAGTCGGCGATGAGCAGTTCTTC.

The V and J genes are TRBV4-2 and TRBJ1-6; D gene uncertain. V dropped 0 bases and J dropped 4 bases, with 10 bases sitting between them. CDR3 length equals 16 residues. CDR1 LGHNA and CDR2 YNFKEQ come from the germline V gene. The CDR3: CASSQDRTGYNSPLHF. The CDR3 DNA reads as TGTGCCAGCAGCCAAGACCGGACGGGATATAATTCACCCCTCCACTTT.